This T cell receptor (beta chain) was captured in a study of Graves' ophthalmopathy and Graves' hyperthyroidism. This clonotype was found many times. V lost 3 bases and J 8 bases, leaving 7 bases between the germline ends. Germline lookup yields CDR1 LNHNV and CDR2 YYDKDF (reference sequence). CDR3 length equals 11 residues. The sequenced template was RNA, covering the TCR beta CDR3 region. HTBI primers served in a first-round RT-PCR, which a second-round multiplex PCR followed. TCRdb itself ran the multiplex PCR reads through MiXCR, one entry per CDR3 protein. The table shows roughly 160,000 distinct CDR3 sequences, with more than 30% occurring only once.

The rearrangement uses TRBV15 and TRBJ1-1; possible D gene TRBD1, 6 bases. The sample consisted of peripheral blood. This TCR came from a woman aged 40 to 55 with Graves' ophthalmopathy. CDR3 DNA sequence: TGTGCCACCAGCAGGGGGACAGAAGCTTTCTTT. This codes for CATSRGTEAFF.